This T cell receptor (beta chain) was sequenced for a study of Ad26.COV2.S vaccination and SARS-CoV-2 variants. Study conclusions and caveats: Breadth and depth estimates from TCRs may understate total T cell responses.

Treatment in this sample: 19 received Ad26.COV2.S at low or high dose, single or two shots; roughly five received placebo; per-sample allocation not given. Day 63 after the first injection of vaccine or placebo was the sampling time. V lost 7 bases, J lost 6 bases, and 10 bases stayed unmatched. Looked up from germline, CDR1 is LNHNV and CDR2 is YYDKDF (reference sequence). The length of the CDR3 is 14 residues. Remarks on this clone: The target antigen is unknown.

TCRdb's copy holds only in-frame clones and misses some; the assay was immunoSEQ multiplex PCR. The sample lists fewer than 500,000 clones; 90% were seen once. The input for sequencing was peripheral blood, taken in a trial of Ad26.COV2.S vaccine versus placebo. The chain employs TRBV15 and TRBJ1-1, with 8 bases identical to TRBD1. This TCR came from a person between 18 and 65 years old who received the Ad26.COV2.S COVID-19 vaccine or a placebo. In DNA, the CDR3 is TGTGCCACCACCGAAGGACAGGGATTAGCTGAAGCTTTCTTT. Translation gives CATTEGQGLAEAFF.